This TCR beta chain was captured by sequencing in a study of T cell repertoires in cytomegalovirus infection. Study results and limitations: Across the ex vivo response, the dominant clonotypes were HLA-C-restricted CMV-specific TCR beta clonotypes.

One entry per CDR3 protein, called by TCRdb with MiXCR from the reads. Of 830,000 or so distinct CDR3 sequences in the sample, about 30% were seen once. On this clonotype: What it binds is not known.

The CDR3 covers 13 residues. Germline-derived CDR1 and CDR2 are MNHEY and SMNVEV (reference sequence). With 8 bases clipped from V and 4 bases from J, the junction kept 6 bases outside the gene matches. This receptor was obtained from a human donor in good health (CMV status not recorded). Some clones in this sample may be carry-over from other donors' samples. V gene TRBV27 combines with J gene TRBJ2-5, with 8 bases matching TRBD1. The sample consisted of cultured CD8+ T cells from PBMCs, taken from culture after CMV antigen stimulation. CDR3 coding DNA: TGTGCCAGCGGACAGGGTATAGGAGAGACCCAGTACTTC. It yields the protein CASGQGIGETQYF.